This T cell receptor (beta chain) was found in a study of T-cell reconstitution after alpha-beta-depleted transplantation in children. Regarding the study as a whole: Most T-cell counts and diversity one year after the transplant came from T cells that were newly produced. There were some patients whose high TCRbeta diversity at day 60 came from surviving recipient T cells and thymic progenitors. Alpha-beta T cells about two months after transplant reportedly derived from several hundred expanded graft clones.

This clonotype has just a few counts. What it binds is not known. A library of TCRbeta sequences, prepared with unique molecular identifiers, was generated. TCRdb itself ran the PCR reads through MiXCR, one entry per CDR3 protein. The sample lists about 160,000 distinct CDR3 sequences, around 10% occurring once. The germline V gene has CDR1 DFQATT and CDR2 SNEGSKA (reference sequence). Trimming removed 1 base from V and 3 bases from J, with 12 bases in between. The CDR3 has 14 residues. The rearrangement links TRBV20-1 to TRBJ1-2; unclear D gene. This clonotype originated in a boy under 10 years old with acute myeloid leukemia, due to receive a stem cell transplant. This sample comprised PBMCs, obtained before TCRalphabeta/CD19-depleted stem cell transplant. The CDR3, as DNA: TGCAGTGCTAGAGTGGCAGAAACCCACTATGGCTACACCTTC. Translation: CSARVAETHYGYTF.